The 32 T cell receptor beta chains reported below all come from one sample, sequenced in a study of OX40 agonist ivuxolimab in advanced cancers. Here immunoSEQ multiplex PCR was the method, and the copy in TCRdb shows in-frame clones only, minus some. The sample consists of fewer than 85,000 clones, about 86% of them appearing once. The sequencing used CD4+ or CD8+ T cells sorted from blood, collected in a trial of the OX40 agonist ivuxolimab. All receptors come from an adult with an advanced solid tumor such as melanoma, head and neck, liver or kidney cancer.

The gene calls are TRBV28 and TRBJ1-1, with TRBD1 as a possible D gene (5 bases). This CDR3 comprises 13 residues. Trimming took off 2 bases at V and 11 bases at J, with 15 bases between the two ends. The germline CDR1 and CDR2 sequences are MDHEN and SYDVKM. The CDR3 DNA sequence: TGTGCCAGCAGTTTAAGGACACGGCCCTTTGCTTTCTTT. Protein product: CASSLRTRPFAFF.

The rearrangement joins TRBV29-1 to TRBJ1-1, with D possibly TRBD1 on 5 matching bases. This CDR3 is built from 12 residues. Germline CDR1 reads SQVTM; CDR2 reads ANQGSEA. V was cut by 3 bases and J by 6 bases, with 11 bases left in between. The CDR3 here is CSVDRDSPEAFF. CDR3 sequence (DNA): TGCAGCGTTGATAGGGACTCCCCTGAAGCTTTCTTT.

This clone was recorded a few times. This chain links TRBV7-2 with TRBJ1-6, with unresolved D. The CDR3 is 16 amino acids. Trimming cost V 1 base and J 5 bases, with 12 bases left between them. Germline values: CDR1 SGHTA, CDR2 FQGNSA. CDR3 DNA sequence: TGTGCCAGCAGCTTAGTGGATTGGCATAATAATTCACCCCTCCACTTT. It is translated as CASSLVDWHNNSPLHF.

J is TRBJ2-2 and V is TRBV27, with TRBD2 matching over 10 bases. The CDR3 runs 17 residues. In germline, CDR1 is MNHEY, CDR2 SMNVEV (reference sequence). V lost 2 bases, J lost 2 bases, and 5 bases stayed unmatched. Here the CDR3 reads CASSLTSGNSNTGELFF. The CDR3 nucleotides are TGTGCCAGCAGTTTAACTAGCGGGAATAGTAACACCGGGGAGCTGTTTTTT.

A remark on this clone: Within the sample, other DNA sequences also encode this same CDR3. V and J are TRBV18 and TRBJ2-1; TRBD1 agrees at 8 bases. The V segment lost 6 bases and the J segment 3 bases; nucleotides outside the gene matches: 4. Germline values: CDR1 KGHSH, CDR2 LQKENI. The CDR3 length is 14 residues. The CDR3 region is CASSAGTGYNEQFF. In nucleotides, the CDR3 is TGTGCCAGCTCGGCAGGGACAGGCTACAATGAGCAGTTCTTC.

The chain combines TRBV7-6 with TRBJ1-5, with a possible D match to TRBD1 (5 bases). V shed 6 bases and J shed 2 bases, with 8 bases lying between them. Germline V lookup: CDR1 SGHVS, CDR2 FNYEAQ. This CDR3 has 13 residues. The CDR3 region has the DNA TGTGCCAGCAGTCTCAGGGGCAATCAGCCCCAGCATTTT. It encodes CASSLRGNQPQHF.

This clone has a single count. CDR3: CASSPDPKRSYYEQYF. CDR3 nucleotide sequence: TGTGCCAGCAGTCCGGACCCCAAAAGGTCATACTACGAGCAGTACTTC. This chain links TRBV27 with TRBJ2-7; no definite D call. CDR3 length equals 16 residues. Per the germline V gene, CDR1 is MNHEY and CDR2 is SMNVEV (reference sequence). Trimming cost V 5 bases and J 3 bases, with 20 bases left between them.

CDR3 sequence (DNA): TGTGCCAGCAGCGGGGACAGTGTTCCCCTACCCTCCTACGAGCAGTACTTC. Translating gives CASSGDSVPLPSYEQYF. The rearrangement links TRBV5-4 to TRBJ2-7; 7 positions match TRBD1. V was pared by 4 bases and J by 0 bases, with 13 bases of the junction left unmatched. CDR3 size: 17 residues. In germline, CDR1 is SGHNT, CDR2 YYREEE (reference sequence).

CDR3 protein: CAWSKGIPSSPLHF. The CDR3 bases are TGTGCCTGGAGCAAAGGGATTCCCTCCTCACCCCTCCACTTT. This chain links TRBV30 with TRBJ1-6; D gene uncertain. Trimming pared 3 bases from V and 10 bases from J, leaving 16 bases between. The CDR3 is 14 residues long. CDR1 and CDR2 from the germline V gene are GTSNPN and SVGIG (reference sequence).

The chain is built from TRBV6-5 and TRBJ2-6; D is unresolved. CDR1 is MNHEY, CDR2 SVGAGI, per germline. The length of the CDR3 is 12 residues. Trimming removed 4 bases from V and 2 bases from J, with 0 bases in between. The CDR3 region is CASSSGANVLTF. The CDR3 DNA reads TGTGCCAGCAGTTCTGGGGCCAACGTCCTGACTTTC.

J is TRBJ1-5 and V is TRBV6-6; no clear D. With 8 bases removed from V and 1 base from J, the gap between germline ends came to 6 bases. This CDR3 region has 12 residues. The germline V gene encodes CDR1 MNHNY and CDR2 SVGAGI (reference sequence). This CDR3 is CASHGSNQPQHF. The CDR3 DNA follows: TGTGCCAGCCACGGGAGCAATCAGCCCCAGCATTTT.

In this sample, this clone turned up once. V gene TRBV27 combines with J gene TRBJ2-6; possibly TRBD1 for D (5 bases). The CDR3 is 15 residues long. Germline loops: CDR1 MNHEY, CDR2 SMNVEV (reference sequence). The germline V and J ends were trimmed by 4 bases and 2 bases, with 9 bases remaining between them. In DNA, the CDR3 is TGTGCCAGCAGTTCGACAGACACTGGGGCCAACGTCCTGACTTTC. This gives the protein CASSSTDTGANVLTF.

V usage is TRBV9 and J usage is TRBJ1-1; D not resolved. Germline-derived CDR1 and CDR2 are SGDLS and YYNGEE. With 1 base removed from V and 3 bases from J, the gap between germline ends came to 10 bases. This CDR3 spans 14 amino acids. This chain's CDR3 is CASSVMPEDTEAFF. The CDR3, as DNA: TGTGCCAGCAGCGTAATGCCAGAGGACACTGAAGCTTTCTTT. Drawing the rest from reference TRBV9 and TRBJ1-1, the complete variable domain is DSGVTQTPKHLITATGQRVTLRCSPRSGDLSVYWYQQSLDQGLQFLIQYYNGEERAKGNILERFSAQQFPDLHSELNLSSLELGDSALYFCASSVMPEDTEAFFGQGTRLTVV.

The V call is TRBV5-1, the J call TRBJ1-1; 10 bases are a match to TRBD1. Unmatched junction bases numbered 1, after V lost 3 bases and J lost 5 bases. The CDR3 spans 13 residues. CDR1 is SGHRS, CDR2 YFSETQ, per germline. CDR3 DNA: TGCGCCAGCAGCTGGGGACAGGGGACTGAAGCTTTCTTT. Its protein is CASSWGQGTEAFF.

This sequence joins TRBV14 and TRBJ2-3, with 10 nucleotides matching TRBD2. Per the germline V gene, CDR1 is SGHDN and CDR2 is FVKESK. The V segment lost 0 bases and the J segment 1 base; nucleotides outside the gene matches: 4. CDR3 length: 17 amino acids. The CDR3 coding sequence is TGTGCCAGCAGCCAAGACCAGCGGGGGGGCCGCACAGATACGCAGTATTTT. The encoded protein is CASSQDQRGGRTDTQYF.

The gene calls are TRBV6-5 and TRBJ1-5; perhaps TRBD1 as D (6 bases). CDR3 length equals 16 residues. V lost 4 bases to trimming and J lost 6 bases, with 19 bases between them. Germline loops: CDR1 MNHEY, CDR2 SVGAGI. The chain's CDR3 is CASSSTLGGKGQPQHF. The CDR3 DNA follows: TGTGCCAGCAGTTCCACTCTAGGGGGAAAGGGTCAGCCCCAGCATTTT.

On this clone: The germline gene is not matched at one end of the junction; a read error may be the cause. This chain links TRBV5-4 with TRBJ1-2; TRBD1 matches at 7 bases. The CDR3 runs to 16 residues. Germline CDR1 is SGHNT and CDR2 is YYREEE (reference sequence). The CDR3 protein is CASSQAQGIRDYGYTF. CDR3 DNA sequence: TGCGCCAGCAGCCAGGCACAGGGGATTCGAGACTATGGCTACACCTTC. Full variable domain (outside the CDR3, taken from reference TRBV5-4 and TRBJ1-2): ETGVTQSPTHLIKTRGQQVTLRCSSQSGHNTVSWYQQALGQGPQFIFQYYREEENGRGNFPPRFSGLQFPNYSSELNVNALELDDSALYLCASSQAQGIRDYGYTFGSGTRLTVV.

This clone was seen once. V gene TRBV5-6 combines with J gene TRBJ2-2; D is possibly TRBD1 (6 bases). Germline assignment: CDR1 SGHDT and CDR2 YYEEEE. Deletions cut 2 bases from V and 8 bases from J, with 10 bases between. CDR3 length equals 13 residues. CDR3 residues: CASSLDQGGELFF. CDR3 nucleotide sequence: TGTGCCAGCAGCTTAGACCAGGGGGGGGAGCTGTTTTTT.

This clone showed up just a few times. The rearrangement joins TRBV18 to TRBJ2-7, with D possibly being TRBD1 or TRBD2 (5 bases each). V lost 1 base and J 5 bases, leaving 18 bases between the germline ends. The CDR3 loop spans 16 amino acids. Germline V gene data show CDR1 as KGHSH and CDR2 as LQKENI. DNA of the CDR3: TGTGCCAGCTCACCACAAATCGGTCCAGGGAGCGACGAGCAGTACTTC. Its protein is CASSPQIGPGSDEQYF.

The chain links TRBV20-1 to TRBJ2-3, with D possibly being TRBD2 (5 bases). V lost 5 bases to trimming and J lost 5 bases, with 8 bases between them. CDR3 length equals 11 residues. CDR1 is DFQATT, CDR2 SNEGSKA, per germline (reference sequence). CDR3 amino acids: CSAPRGDTQYF. The CDR3 region has the DNA TGCAGTGCTCCCCGGGGAGATACGCAGTATTTT.

The DNA for the CDR3 is TGTGCCAGCAGACTGGACAGGGGTAGCACAGATACGCAGTATTTT. Its protein is CASRLDRGSTDTQYF. J is TRBJ2-3 and V is TRBV6-5; 9 nucleotides match TRBD1. This CDR3 contains 15 residues. Unmatched junction bases numbered 4, after V lost 6 bases and J lost 0 bases. Germline values: CDR1 MNHEY, CDR2 SVGAGI.

J is TRBJ1-5 and V is TRBV7-8; D remains unclear. The CDR3 is made up of 13 amino acids. With 5 bases removed from V and 0 bases from J, the gap between germline ends came to 5 bases. Germline V lookup: CDR1 SGHVS, CDR2 FQNEAQ. Written as DNA, the CDR3 is TGTGCCAGCAGCCTCCATAGCAATCAGCCCCAGCATTTT. Encoded protein: CASSLHSNQPQHF.

This clone has only a few counts. V and J are TRBV27 and TRBJ1-1, with unresolved D. Germline V gene lookup returns CDR1 MNHEY and CDR2 SMNVEV (reference sequence). The V end was cut by 3 bases, the J end by 4 bases, with 9 bases between. The CDR3 totals 13 residues. The CDR3: CASSFGRATEAFF. The CDR3 coding sequence is TGTGCCAGCAGTTTCGGAAGGGCCACTGAAGCTTTCTTT.

Only a few counts were recorded for this clone. This sequence joins TRBV7-6 and TRBJ2-7; maybe TRBD2 (6 bases). V lost 0 bases and J 0 bases, leaving 9 bases between the germline ends. This CDR3 is 15 amino acids long. Looked up from germline, CDR1 is SGHVS and CDR2 is FNYEAQ. The CDR3 loop reads CASSLAGGDSYEQYF. DNA for the CDR3: TGTGCCAGCAGCTTAGCGGGGGGTGACTCCTACGAGCAGTACTTC.

The chain is built from TRBV7-3 and TRBJ1-5; TRBD1 might be the D (5 bases). The CDR3 spans 15 residues. Germline V lookup: CDR1 SGHTA, CDR2 FQGTGA. V lost 1 base to trimming and J lost 4 bases, with 11 bases between them. The CDR3 loop reads CASSLKSGLNQPQHF. In nucleotides, the CDR3 is TGTGCCAGCAGCTTAAAATCAGGGCTGAATCAGCCCCAGCATTTT.

DNA of the CDR3: TGTGCCAGCTCACCACGACTAGTTGGCACAGATACGCAGTATTTT. Protein: CASSPRLVGTDTQYF. The chain has TRBV18 and TRBJ2-3, with a possible D match to TRBD2 (6 bases). With 1 base removed from V and 1 base from J, the gap between germline ends came to 9 bases. CDR1 and CDR2 (germline): KGHSH, LQKENI. The CDR3 runs 15 residues.

J is TRBJ2-2 and V is TRBV27; maybe TRBD1 (6 bases). The germline V gene encodes CDR1 MNHEY and CDR2 SMNVEV (reference sequence). With 6 bases removed from V and 7 bases from J, the gap between germline ends came to 15 bases. This CDR3 has 14 amino acids. As DNA, the CDR3 is TGTGCCAGCAGCCCACAGGGTAGGGGCGGGGAGCTGTTTTTT. Its translation: CASSPQGRGGELFF.

V and J are TRBV7-2 and TRBJ2-3, with TRBD2 matching over 10 bases. Germline assignment: CDR1 SGHTA and CDR2 FQGNSA. V lost 4 bases and J lost 7; bases outside the gene matches: 8. This CDR3 comprises 15 residues. This CDR3 reads CASSYPSGGVHTQYF. CDR3 coding DNA: TGTGCCAGCAGCTACCCCAGCGGGGGGGTGCATACGCAGTATTTT.

The chain combines TRBV5-1 with TRBJ2-3; D call uncertain. V was cut by 0 bases and J by 4 bases, with 6 bases left in between. Germline V lookup: CDR1 SGHRS, CDR2 YFSETQ. The CDR3 consists of 13 residues. The CDR3 is CASSLASADTQYF. In nucleotides, the CDR3 is TGCGCCAGCAGCTTGGCCAGCGCAGATACGCAGTATTTT. Supplemented by reference TRBV5-1 and TRBJ2-3, the full variable domain reads KAGVTQTPRYLIKTRGQQVTLSCSPISGHRSVSWYQQTPGQGLQFLFEYFSETQRNKGNFPGRFSGRQFSNSRSEMNVSTLELGDSALYLCASSLASADTQYFGPGTRLTVL.

This sequence joins TRBV2 and TRBJ2-1; possibly TRBD1 for D (6 bases). CDR1 is SNHLY and CDR2 is FYNNEI in the germline V gene. CDR3 length: 12 residues. The germline V and J ends were trimmed by 7 bases and 14 bases, with 18 bases remaining between them. This chain's CDR3 is CASKSSRGCEFF. Written as DNA, the CDR3 is TGTGCCAGCAAAAGTAGTAGGGGGTGCGAGTTCTTC. Full variable domain (missing parts from reference TRBV2 and TRBJ2-1): EPEVTQTPSHQVTQMGQEVILRCVPISNHLYFYWYRQILGQKVEFLVSFYNNEISEKSEIFDDQFSVERPDGSNFTLKIRSTKLEDSAMYFCASKSSRGCEFFGPGTRLTVL.

The chain employs TRBV28 and TRBJ2-7; 8 positions agree with TRBD2. The germline gives CDR1 MDHEN, CDR2 SYDVKM. J gave up 2 bases and V 0 bases, and 3 bases lay outside the gene matches. The CDR3 runs 15 residues. CDR3 DNA sequence: TGTGCCAGCAGTTTATGGTCGGGGGGGGCCTACGAGCAGTACTTC. Translating it yields CASSLWSGGAYEQYF.

This chain uses TRBV28 with TRBJ1-5; 7 bases are a match to TRBD1. CDR1 MDHEN and CDR2 SYDVKM come from the germline V gene. V lost 7 bases to trimming and J lost 6 bases; unmatched junction nucleotides: 12. This CDR3 region has 15 residues. The CDR3 nucleotides are TGTGCCAGCACCCCTGGAGGAGGGGGCGGTCAGCCCCAGCATTTT. Translating it yields CASTPGGGGGQPQHF.